This T cell receptor (beta chain) originates from a study of CD8 T cells in Susac syndrome. Reverse transcription of roughly 0.45 to 1 ug RNA was performed with random hexamers. Amplification of TCR beta CDR3 by immunoSEQ multiplex PCR spanned 54 Vbeta and 13 Jbeta. TCRdb itself ran the immunoSEQ multiplex PCR reads through MiXCR, one entry per CDR3 protein. Here the sample spans a few hundred thousand distinct CDR3 sequences, 85% to 95% being singletons. The CDR3 is made up of 15 amino acids. Trimming stripped 3 bases from V and 1 base from J, with 12 bases between. CDR1 SGHTA and CDR2 FQGTGA come from the germline V gene.

The TCR comes from a human donor with multiple sclerosis. The J gene is TRBJ1-1, the V gene TRBV7-3; the D is unclear. Sequencing used CD4+ T cells from PBMCs. Here the CDR3 DNA reads TGTGCCAGCAGCTTCCGAGGGCGGGGGAACACTGAAGCTTTCTTT. It translates to CASSFRGRGNTEAFF.